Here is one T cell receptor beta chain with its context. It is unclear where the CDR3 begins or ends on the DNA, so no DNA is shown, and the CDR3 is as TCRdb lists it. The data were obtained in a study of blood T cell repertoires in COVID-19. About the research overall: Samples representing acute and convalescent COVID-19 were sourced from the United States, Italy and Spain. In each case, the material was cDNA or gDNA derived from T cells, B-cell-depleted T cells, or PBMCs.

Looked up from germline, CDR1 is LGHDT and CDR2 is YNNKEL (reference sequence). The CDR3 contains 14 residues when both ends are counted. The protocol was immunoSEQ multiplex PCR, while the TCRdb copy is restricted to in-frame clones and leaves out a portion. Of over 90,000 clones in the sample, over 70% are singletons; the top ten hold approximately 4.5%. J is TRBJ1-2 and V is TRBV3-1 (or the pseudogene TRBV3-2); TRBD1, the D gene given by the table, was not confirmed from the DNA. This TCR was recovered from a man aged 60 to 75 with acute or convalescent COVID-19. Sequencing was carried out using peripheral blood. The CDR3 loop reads CASSQDWGTGIPTF.